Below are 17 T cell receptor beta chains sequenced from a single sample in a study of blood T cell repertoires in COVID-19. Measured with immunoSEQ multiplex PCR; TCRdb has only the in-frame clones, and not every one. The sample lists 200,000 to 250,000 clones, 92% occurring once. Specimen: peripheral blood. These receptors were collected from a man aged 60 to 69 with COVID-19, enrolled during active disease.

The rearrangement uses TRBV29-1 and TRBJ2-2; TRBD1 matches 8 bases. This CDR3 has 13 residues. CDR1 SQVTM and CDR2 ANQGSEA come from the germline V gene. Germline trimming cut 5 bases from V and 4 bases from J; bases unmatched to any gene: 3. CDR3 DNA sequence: TGCAGCGTTCGAACAGGGGGCACCGGGGAGCTGTTTTTT. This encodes CSVRTGGTGELFF.

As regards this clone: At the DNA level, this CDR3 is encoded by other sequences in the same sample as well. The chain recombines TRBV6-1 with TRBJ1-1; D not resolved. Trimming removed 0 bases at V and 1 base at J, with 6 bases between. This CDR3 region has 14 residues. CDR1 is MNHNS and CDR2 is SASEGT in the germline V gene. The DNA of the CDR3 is TGTGCCAGCAGTGAAGCGTGGGCGAACACTGAAGCTTTCTTT. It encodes CASSEAWANTEAFF.

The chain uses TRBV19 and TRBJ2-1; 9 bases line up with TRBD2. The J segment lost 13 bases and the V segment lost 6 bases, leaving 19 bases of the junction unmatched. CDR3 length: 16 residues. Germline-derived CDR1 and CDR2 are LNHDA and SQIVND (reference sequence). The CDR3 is CASRGATTGGRAGQFF. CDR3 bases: TGTGCCAGTAGGGGGGCAACAACAGGCGGGAGGGCGGGACAGTTCTTC.

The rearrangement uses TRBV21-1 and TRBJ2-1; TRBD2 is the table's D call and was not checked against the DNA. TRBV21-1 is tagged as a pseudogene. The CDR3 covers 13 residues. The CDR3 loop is CASLAEGGNEQFF. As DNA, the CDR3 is TGTGCCAGCCTTGCGGAAGGAGGCAATGAGCAGTTCTTC.

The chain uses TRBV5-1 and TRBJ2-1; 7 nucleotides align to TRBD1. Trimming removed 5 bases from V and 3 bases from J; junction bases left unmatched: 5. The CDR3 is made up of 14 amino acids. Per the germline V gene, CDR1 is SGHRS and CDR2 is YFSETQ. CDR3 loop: CASSPGTDYNEQFF. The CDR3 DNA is TGCGCCAGCAGTCCCGGGACAGACTACAATGAGCAGTTCTTC. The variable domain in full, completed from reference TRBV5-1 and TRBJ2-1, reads KAGVTQTPRYLIKTRGQQVTLSCSPISGHRSVSWYQQTPGQGLQFLFEYFSETQRNKGNFPGRFSGRQFSNSRSEMNVSTLELGDSALYLCASSPGTDYNEQFFGPGTRLTVL.

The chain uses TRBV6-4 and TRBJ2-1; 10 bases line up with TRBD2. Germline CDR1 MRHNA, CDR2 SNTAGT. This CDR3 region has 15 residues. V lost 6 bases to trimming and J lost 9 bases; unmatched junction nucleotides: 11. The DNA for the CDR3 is TGTGCCAGCAGCCCAGGAGCGGGAGGGCCGGCTGAGCAGTTCTTC. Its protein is CASSPGAGGPAEQFF.

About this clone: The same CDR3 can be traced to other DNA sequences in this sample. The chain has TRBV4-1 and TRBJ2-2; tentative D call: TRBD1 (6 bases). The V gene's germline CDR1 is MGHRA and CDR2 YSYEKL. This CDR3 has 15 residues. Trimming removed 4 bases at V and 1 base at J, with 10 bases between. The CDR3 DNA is TGCGCCAGCAGCCCGCGGACAGAGAACACCGGGGAGCTGTTTTTT. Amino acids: CASSPRTENTGELFF.

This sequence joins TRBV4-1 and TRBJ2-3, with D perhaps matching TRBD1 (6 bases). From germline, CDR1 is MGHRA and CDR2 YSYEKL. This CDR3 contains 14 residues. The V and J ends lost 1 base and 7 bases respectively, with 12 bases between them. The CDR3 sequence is CASSQGTAINTQYF. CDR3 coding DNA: TGCGCCAGCAGCCAAGGGACAGCGATTAATACGCAGTATTTT.

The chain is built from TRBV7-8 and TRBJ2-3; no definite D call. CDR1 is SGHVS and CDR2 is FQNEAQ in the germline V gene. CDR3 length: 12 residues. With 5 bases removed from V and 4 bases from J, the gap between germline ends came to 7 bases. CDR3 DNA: TGTGCCAGCAGCCCAGGCGCAGATACGCAGTATTTT. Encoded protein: CASSPGADTQYF.

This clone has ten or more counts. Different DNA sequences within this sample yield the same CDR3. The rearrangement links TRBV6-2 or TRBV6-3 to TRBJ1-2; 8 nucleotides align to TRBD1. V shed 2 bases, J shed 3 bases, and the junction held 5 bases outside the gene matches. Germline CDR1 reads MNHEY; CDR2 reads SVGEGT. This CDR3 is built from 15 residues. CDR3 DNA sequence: TGTGCCAGCAGTTACGTAGGACAGGGCGACTATGGCTACACCTTC. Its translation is CASSYVGQGDYGYTF.

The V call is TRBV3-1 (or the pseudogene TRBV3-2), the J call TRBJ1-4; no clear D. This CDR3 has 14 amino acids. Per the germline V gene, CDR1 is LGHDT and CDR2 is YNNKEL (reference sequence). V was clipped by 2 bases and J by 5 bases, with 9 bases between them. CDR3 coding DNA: TGTGCCAGCAGCCAAAGACTGAGCAATGAAAAACTGTTTTTT. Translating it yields CASSQRLSNEKLFF.

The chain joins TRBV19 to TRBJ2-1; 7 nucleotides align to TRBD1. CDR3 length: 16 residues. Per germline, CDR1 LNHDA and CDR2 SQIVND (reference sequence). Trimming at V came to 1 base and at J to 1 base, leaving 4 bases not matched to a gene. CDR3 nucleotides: TGTGCCAGTAGTATAGGGAACAGGGGTTCCTACAATGAGCAGTTCTTC. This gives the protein CASSIGNRGSYNEQFF.

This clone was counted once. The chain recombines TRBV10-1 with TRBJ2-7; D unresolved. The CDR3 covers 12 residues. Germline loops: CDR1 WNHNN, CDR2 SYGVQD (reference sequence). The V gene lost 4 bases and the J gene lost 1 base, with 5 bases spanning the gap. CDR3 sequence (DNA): TGCGCCAGCAGTGCCAGGTCCTACGAGCAGTACTTC. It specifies CASSARSYEQYF.

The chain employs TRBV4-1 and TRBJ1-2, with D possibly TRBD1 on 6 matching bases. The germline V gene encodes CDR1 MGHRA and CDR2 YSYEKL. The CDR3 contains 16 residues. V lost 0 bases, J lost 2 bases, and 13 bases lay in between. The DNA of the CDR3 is TGCGCCAGCAGCCAAGATCCGGGGGGCTTCAACTATGGCTACACCTTC. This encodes CASSQDPGGFNYGYTF.

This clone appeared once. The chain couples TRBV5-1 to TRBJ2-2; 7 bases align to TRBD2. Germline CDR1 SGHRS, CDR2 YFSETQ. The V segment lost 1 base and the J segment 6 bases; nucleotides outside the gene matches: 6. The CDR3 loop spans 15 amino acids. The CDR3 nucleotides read TGCGCCAGCAGCTTGATGCGGGAGCAGGCCGGGGAGCTGTTTTTT. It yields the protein CASSLMREQAGELFF.

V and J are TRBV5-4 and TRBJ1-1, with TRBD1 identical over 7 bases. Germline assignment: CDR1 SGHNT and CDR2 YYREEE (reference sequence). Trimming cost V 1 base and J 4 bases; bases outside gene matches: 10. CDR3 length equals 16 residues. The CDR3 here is CASSLPGGAGGTEAFF. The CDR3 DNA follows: TGTGCCAGCAGCTTGCCCGGGGGGGCAGGGGGCACTGAAGCTTTCTTT.

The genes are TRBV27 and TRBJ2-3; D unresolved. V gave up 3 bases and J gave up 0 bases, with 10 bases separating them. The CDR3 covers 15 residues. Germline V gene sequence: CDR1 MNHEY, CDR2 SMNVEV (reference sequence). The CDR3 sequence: CASSFFHKSTDTQYF. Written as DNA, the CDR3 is TGTGCCAGCAGTTTCTTCCACAAGAGCACAGATACGCAGTATTTT.